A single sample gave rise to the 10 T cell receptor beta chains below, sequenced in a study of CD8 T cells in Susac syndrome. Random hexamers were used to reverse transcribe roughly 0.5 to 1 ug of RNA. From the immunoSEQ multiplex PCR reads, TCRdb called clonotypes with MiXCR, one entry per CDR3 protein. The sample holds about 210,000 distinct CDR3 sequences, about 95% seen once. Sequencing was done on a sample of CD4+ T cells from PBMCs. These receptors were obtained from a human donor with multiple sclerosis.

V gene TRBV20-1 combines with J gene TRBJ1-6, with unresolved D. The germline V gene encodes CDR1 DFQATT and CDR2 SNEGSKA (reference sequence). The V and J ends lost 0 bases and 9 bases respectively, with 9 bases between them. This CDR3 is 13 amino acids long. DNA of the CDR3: TGCAGTGCTAGAGAGGCGGGTAGTTCACCCCTCCACTTT. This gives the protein CSAREAGSSPLHF.

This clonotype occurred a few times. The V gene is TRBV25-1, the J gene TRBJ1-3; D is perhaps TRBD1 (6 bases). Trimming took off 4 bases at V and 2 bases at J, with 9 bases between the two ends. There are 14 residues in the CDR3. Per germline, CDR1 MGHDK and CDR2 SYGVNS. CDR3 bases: TGTGCCAGCAGTGTCACAGGGACTGGAAACACCATATATTTT. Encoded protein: CASSVTGTGNTIYF.

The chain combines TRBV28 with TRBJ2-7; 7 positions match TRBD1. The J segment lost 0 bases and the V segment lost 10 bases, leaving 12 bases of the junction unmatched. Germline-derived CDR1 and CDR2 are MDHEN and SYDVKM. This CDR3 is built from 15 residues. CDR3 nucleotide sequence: TGTGCCACCATTGCGAGGGACAGAGCCTCCTACGAGCAGTACTTC. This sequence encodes CATIARDRASYEQYF. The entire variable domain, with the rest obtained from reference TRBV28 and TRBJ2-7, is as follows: DVKVTQSSRYLVKRTGEKVFLECVQDMDHENMFWYRQDPGLGLRLIYFSYDVKMKEKGDIPEGYSVSREKKERFSLILESASTNQTSMYLCATIARDRASYEQYFGPGTRLTVT.

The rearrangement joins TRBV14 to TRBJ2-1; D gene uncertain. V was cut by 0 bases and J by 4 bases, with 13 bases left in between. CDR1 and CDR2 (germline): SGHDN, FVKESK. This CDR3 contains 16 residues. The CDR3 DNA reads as TGTGCCAGCAGCCAAGATACGGTTTTGGGTTACAATGAGCAGTTCTTC. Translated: CASSQDTVLGYNEQFF.

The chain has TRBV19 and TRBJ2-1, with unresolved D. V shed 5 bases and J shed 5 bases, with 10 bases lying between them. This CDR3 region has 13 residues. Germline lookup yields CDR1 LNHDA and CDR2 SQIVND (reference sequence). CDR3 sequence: CASSLQFHNEQFF. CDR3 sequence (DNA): TGTGCCAGTAGTCTACAGTTCCACAATGAGCAGTTCTTC.

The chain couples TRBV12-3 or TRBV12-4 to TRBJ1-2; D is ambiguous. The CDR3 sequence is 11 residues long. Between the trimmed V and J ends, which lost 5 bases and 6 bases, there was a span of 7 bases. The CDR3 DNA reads TGTGCCAGCAGTCCCAAGAATGGCTACACCTTC. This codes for CASSPKNGYTF.

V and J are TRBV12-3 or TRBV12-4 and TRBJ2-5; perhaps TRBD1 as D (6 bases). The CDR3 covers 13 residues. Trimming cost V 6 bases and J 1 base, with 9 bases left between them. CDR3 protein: CASSQGTQETQYF. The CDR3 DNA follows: TGTGCCAGCAGCCAGGGGACCCAAGAGACCCAGTACTTC.

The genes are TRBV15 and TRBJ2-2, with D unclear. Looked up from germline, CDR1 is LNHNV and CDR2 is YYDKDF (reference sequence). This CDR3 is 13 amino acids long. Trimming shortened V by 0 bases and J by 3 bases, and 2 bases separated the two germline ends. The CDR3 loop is CATSRDYTGELFF. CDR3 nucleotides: TGTGCCACCAGCAGAGATTACACCGGGGAGCTGTTTTTT.

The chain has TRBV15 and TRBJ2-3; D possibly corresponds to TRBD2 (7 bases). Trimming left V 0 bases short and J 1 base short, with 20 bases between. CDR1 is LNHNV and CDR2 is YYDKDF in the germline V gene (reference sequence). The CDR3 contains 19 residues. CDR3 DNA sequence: TGTGCCACCAGCAGAGATGGTGGGTGGGGGGGCGAAGGCACAGATACGCAGTATTTT. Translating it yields CATSRDGGWGGEGTDTQYF.

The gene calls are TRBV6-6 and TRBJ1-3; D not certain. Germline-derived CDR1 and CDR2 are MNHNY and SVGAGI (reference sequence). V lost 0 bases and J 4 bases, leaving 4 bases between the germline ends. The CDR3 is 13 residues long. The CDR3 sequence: CASSYSTGNTIYF. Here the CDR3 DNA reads TGTGCCAGCAGTTACTCGACGGGAAACACCATATATTTT.